What follows describes a single T cell receptor beta chain. Its binding antigen is unknown. Base qualities are not recorded, but no much larger clone differs from it by a single base. For the CD8 naive samples, CD45RO-negative cells were positively selected for CCR7, yielding a CD45RA+CCR7+ population from which TemRA cells were excluded. Healthy HIV-negative adults with no recently reported acute infections or vaccinations were included as donors. Only Caucasian adults living in Nashville, Tennessee, USA were represented among the donors. After blood collection by leukapheresis, PBMCs were isolated using Ficoll-Histopaque density gradient centrifugation and then cryopreserved in the vapor phase of liquid nitrogen. Purity and quantity of every magnetically sorted T cell population were checked by analytical flow cytometry. Genomic DNA was isolated from each sorted fraction and quantified by UV absorbance on a Nanodrop 2000c.

The data stem from a study of shared clonotypes between healthy human individuals (dated by TCRdb to between 2020 and 2021). Notes on the research overall: A couple of women and three men aged 18 to 49 years were included in the cohort. Leukapheresis yielded between about 0.94 and 10 billion PBMCs per donor. For each donor, CD4 naive and CD4 memory were each given three plates, CD8 naive was given two plates, and CD8 memory was given one plate. To estimate repertoire size and how much clonotype sharing occurs between individuals, the study deeply sequenced the blood TCR repertoires of roughly 5 healthy adults. To increase sequencing depth and limit assay-specific biases, TCR repertoire library preparation and sequencing were carried out by different laboratories using diverse techniques.

TCR CDR3 regions were amplified from genomic DNA by multiplex PCR using the deep immunoSEQ assay. Extracted genomic DNA from each cell subset was spread evenly across all wells of several immunoSEQ 96-well plates, with each plate serving as a replicate. For sorted subsets, roughly 190 ng of genomic DNA, equivalent to roughly 33,000 T cell genomes, went into each replicate PCR. Purified libraries were measured with a Qubit 3.0 fluorometer, size-checked on a Bioanalyzer 2100, and measured again with the KAPA Library Quantification kit. A separate single-read 150-cycle Illumina NextSeq 550 flow cell was used to sequence each immunoSEQ 96-well plate. The original pipeline was this. Because only junctional sequences without quality scores were contained in the immunoSEQ output, filtering matching that applied to full-length reads could not be performed. Sequences were annotated with PyIR, a Python wrapper for IgBLAST v1.9, and V/J genes and CDR3 were assigned using IMGT germline references. Reads were removed for weak V/J assignments (E-value above 1e-6), missing CDR3, stop codons, out-of-frame junctions, or ambiguous translated residues. A V3J clonotype was defined by an identical inferred V gene, J gene, and CDR3 amino acid sequence. Percentage overlap between repertoires was computed as shared unique clonotypes divided by the size of the smaller repertoire. Three approaches were used to assess repertoire richness: RTK rarefaction, the Chao1 estimator, and Recon v2.1 estimates of unobserved clonotypes. Generation probabilities were computed with OLGA for all TCRbeta clonotypes obtained by the gDNA method from a few donors. In its TCRdb copy, this immuneACCESS table keeps in-frame sequences only and misses some clones. Where compared with another copy, unresolved V genes explain less than half of these, and the others have no known cause. V and J calls and clone size are those listed in that table; D and trimming were worked out from the DNA. Present in this sample are hundreds of thousands of clones, around 96% of which were seen just once. Clones ranked in the top ten supply over 0.09% of the sample.

The study at large found these results: Naive subsets generally had larger estimated clonotype richness than memory subsets did. Only blood was sampled, and tissue TCR repertoires likely differ from those in blood. Even with the large sequencing depth, rarefaction of the sorted-subset datasets indicated that sequencing was incomplete. Higher generation probabilities were observed for clonotypes shared by all four sorted-subset donors than for non-shared clonotypes. Pairwise subsampling indicated that sequencing depth was expected to affect the degree of clonotype sharing among donors. The small number of donors limited the genetic and exposure-history diversity represented. Sharing across several donors was observed for roughly 5.4% of naive CD4, over 3% of naive CD8, 2.3% of memory CD4, and roughly 0.4% of memory CD8 clonotypes.

V loses 4 bases, J loses 4 bases, and the germline ends lie 7 bases apart. From the germline V gene (reference sequence), CDR1 is SSHAT and CDR2 is FNYEAQ. The CDR3 has 13 amino acids, counting the end cysteine and phenylalanine. Of all the DNA, just the CDR3 is kept, 39 bases in frame from base 1. This TCR was recovered from a woman in her thirties in good health. What was sequenced was naive CD8+ T cells sorted from blood. This sample's cell subset or site label indicates: CD45RA+CCR7+. The chain links TRBV7-7 with TRBJ2-2; the D gene is unclear. The CDR3 region has the sequence CASSYSITGELFF. The DNA is as follows: TGTGCCAGCAGCTACTCGATCACCGGGGAGCTGTTTTTT.